Here is one TCR beta chain with its context. Its specificity is unknown. Germline CDR1 MDHEN, CDR2 SYDVKM. The CDR3 length is 14 residues. J lost 5 bases, V lost 9 bases, and 7 bases had no gene match. TCRdb re-called the 5' RACE reads through MiXCR, storing one row per CDR3 protein. The sample carries 700,000 or so distinct CDR3 sequences, roughly 8% recorded once. The data derive from a study of identical twins. General study points: Insertion counts were lower in abundant cord blood beta clonotypes, a trend that memory repertoires did not show. Invariant MAIT and iNKT cells could partly confound zero-insertion analyses.

These same data were also listed under a study on yellow fever vaccine responses in identical twins.

V gene TRBV28 combines with J gene TRBJ2-2, with 9 bases identical to TRBD1. The TCR comes from a woman under 30 in good health. Sequenced: PBMCs. The CDR3 is CASSDRGKTGELFF. CDR3 nucleotide sequence: TGTGCCAGTTCGGACAGGGGAAAGACCGGGGAGCTGTTTTTT.